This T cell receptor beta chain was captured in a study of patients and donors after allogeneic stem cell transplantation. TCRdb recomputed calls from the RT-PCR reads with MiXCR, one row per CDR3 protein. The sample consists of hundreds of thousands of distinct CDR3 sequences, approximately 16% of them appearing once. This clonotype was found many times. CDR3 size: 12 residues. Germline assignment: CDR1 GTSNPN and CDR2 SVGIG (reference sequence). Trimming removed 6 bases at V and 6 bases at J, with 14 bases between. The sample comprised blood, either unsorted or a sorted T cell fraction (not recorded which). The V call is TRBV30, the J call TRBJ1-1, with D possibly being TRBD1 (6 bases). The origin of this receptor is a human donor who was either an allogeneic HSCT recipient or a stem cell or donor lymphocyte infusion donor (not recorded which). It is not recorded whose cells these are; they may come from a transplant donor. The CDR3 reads CACRGILSEAFF. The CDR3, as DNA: TGTGCCTGCAGGGGCATCCTATCTGAAGCTTTCTTT.